Each of the 8 T cell receptor beta chains below was sequenced from the same sample in a study of T cell responses to AZD1222 COVID-19 vaccine. Data came from immunoSEQ multiplex PCR; TCRdb stores just in-frame clones and leaves some out. The data contain 150,000 to 200,000 clones, more than 85% of them seen just once; the ten biggest clones take up less than 5.5%. Here the sequenced sample was peripheral blood, taken on day 0 of AZD1222 vaccination. The origin of the receptors is an adult in good health.

This clone was detected a few times. This rearrangement joins TRBV10-3 to TRBJ2-7, with a weak D call TRBD2 (5 bases). The CDR3 runs 14 residues. Germline V gene sequence: CDR1 ENHRY, CDR2 SYGVKD. V was cut by 7 bases and J by 4 bases, with 17 bases left in between. CDR3 region: CAITASRESYEQYF. CDR3 DNA: TGTGCCATCACCGCGTCGAGGGAGTCGTACGAGCAGTACTTC.

The V call is TRBV3-1 (or the pseudogene TRBV3-2), the J call TRBJ2-3, with TRBD2 matching 13 bases. This CDR3 has 18 residues. Germline CDR1 reads LGHDT; CDR2 reads YNNKEL (reference sequence). The ends lost 2 bases at V and 1 base at J; junction bases unmatched: 6. CDR3 nucleotides: TGTGCCAGCAGCCAACCCGGGACTAGCGGGACTGGCACAGATACGCAGTATTTT. It translates to CASSQPGTSGTGTDTQYF.

The chain recombines TRBV2 with TRBJ2-5; TRBD1 aligns across 8 bases. Unmatched junction bases numbered 10, after V lost 8 bases and J lost 5 bases. The CDR3 covers 14 residues. The germline V gene has CDR1 SNHLY and CDR2 FYNNEI. CDR3 sequence (DNA): TGTGCCAGCGGACTTCAGGGGGCGCGGGAGACCCAGTACTTC. Amino acid sequence: CASGLQGARETQYF.

The chain combines TRBV11-2 with TRBJ2-7; D is perhaps TRBD1 (6 bases). The CDR3 runs 15 residues. Germline CDR1 reads SGHAT; CDR2 reads FQNNGV. Trimming pared 3 bases from V and 3 bases from J, leaving 15 bases between. The DNA of the CDR3 is TGTGCCAGCAGCTTGTACACCGGGACAAACTACGAGCAGTACTTC. This sequence encodes CASSLYTGTNYEQYF.

The chain carries TRBV28 and TRBJ2-7; D may be TRBD2 (5 bases). The CDR3 contains 16 residues. The V gene's germline CDR1 is MDHEN and CDR2 SYDVKM. V was clipped by 4 bases and J by 0 bases, with 16 bases between them. The CDR3 nucleotides are TGTGCCAGCAGTTCGCAGACTATCCTGAGCTCCTACGAGCAGTACTTC. Translating it yields CASSSQTILSSYEQYF.

The chain combines TRBV4-1 with TRBJ1-3, with D tentatively TRBD1 (5 bases). CDR3 size: 14 residues. Germline V CDR1 and CDR2: MGHRA, YSYEKL. V was pared by 4 bases and J by 0 bases, with 7 bases between. The CDR3 region is CASSRGSSGNTIYF. The CDR3 DNA is TGCGCCAGCAGCCGGGGGAGCTCTGGAAACACCATATATTTT.

The V call is TRBV10-2, the J call TRBJ2-7, with a tentative D call TRBD2 (7 bases). Looked up from germline, CDR1 is WSHSY and CDR2 is SAAADI. The CDR3 length is 14 residues. V gave up 7 bases and J gave up 7 bases, with 20 bases separating them. Here the CDR3 reads CASTTGAGAFEQYF. In DNA, the CDR3 is TGCGCCAGCACTACGGGGGCGGGGGCCTTTGAGCAGTACTTC.

The V call is TRBV5-1, the J call TRBJ2-5; D gene unclear. Per germline, CDR1 SGHRS and CDR2 YFSETQ. V lost 4 bases, J lost 1 base, and 8 bases lay in between. The CDR3 contains 13 residues. The DNA for the CDR3 is TGCGCCAGCAGCGGTCCAGCCCAAGAGACCCAGTACTTC. Translated: CASSGPAQETQYF.